Listed here are 15 T cell receptor beta chains from one sample, sequenced in a study of T cell repertoires and HLA-DP antigens. Repertoires were generated with immunoSEQ multiplex PCR, while TCRdb's copy carries only in-frame clones and drops some. The sample lists approximately 89,000 clones, more than 75% occurring once. What these receptors recognize is not known. The sample was CD4+ T cells from PBMCs. All receptors derive from a man in his forties or fifties in good health and CMV-seronegative.

The rearrangement joins TRBV19 to TRBJ2-3, with 12 bases that match TRBD2. The V segment lost 4 bases and the J segment 5 bases; nucleotides outside the gene matches: 10. This CDR3 is 17 amino acids long. CDR1 is LNHDA and CDR2 is SQIVND in the germline V gene (reference sequence). The CDR3, as DNA: TGTGCCAGTAGTAGGCTAGCGGGAGGGCCCGTTGGAGATACGCAGTATTTT. Translated, it gives CASSRLAGGPVGDTQYF.

V gene TRBV5-6 combines with J gene TRBJ1-2; 8 bases map to TRBD1. J was trimmed by 5 bases and V by 3 bases; bases with no gene match: 6. This CDR3 is built from 14 residues. Germline V gene data show CDR1 as SGHDT and CDR2 as YYEEEE. This chain's CDR3 is CASSSGQGLYGYTF. CDR3 sequence (DNA): TGTGCCAGCAGCTCTGGACAGGGTCTATATGGCTACACCTTC.

This sequence joins TRBV11-2 and TRBJ2-3; D is possibly TRBD1 (5 bases). There are 15 residues in the CDR3. In germline, CDR1 is SGHAT, CDR2 FQNNGV. The germline V and J ends were trimmed by 5 bases and 1 base, with 13 bases remaining between them. Here the CDR3 reads CASSAQGRRTDTQYF. The DNA for the CDR3 is TGTGCCAGCAGCGCGCAGGGTAGACGCACAGATACGCAGTATTTT. The full variable domain, in which reference TRBV11-2 and TRBJ2-3 provide the parts outside the CDR3, is EAGVAQSPRYKIIEKRQSVAFWCNPISGHATLYWYQQILGQGPKLLIQFQNNGVVDDSQLPKDRFSAERLKGVDSTLKIQPAKLEDSAVYLCASSAQGRRTDTQYFGPGTRLTVL.

The chain joins TRBV5-1 to TRBJ2-1; 10 bases line up with TRBD1. The junction had 8 bases not matched to a gene; V was cut back by 4 bases and J by 7 bases. The CDR3 loop spans 15 amino acids. Per germline, CDR1 SGHRS and CDR2 YFSETQ. The CDR3: CASSIPGQGRNEQFF. For the CDR3, the DNA is TGCGCCAGCAGCATTCCGGGACAGGGGAGGAATGAGCAGTTCTTC.

This clone was found a few times. The chain carries TRBV30 and TRBJ2-7; 10 bases are shared with TRBD1. Germline V gene lookup returns CDR1 GTSNPN and CDR2 SVGIG (reference sequence). J lost 4 bases, V lost 7 bases, and 19 bases had no gene match. CDR3 length: 17 residues. As DNA, the CDR3 is TGTGCCTTCGATCCGGGACAGGGGCTAGCAAGCCGATACGAGCAGTACTTC. Translation gives CAFDPGQGLASRYEQYF.

This chain connects TRBV5-4 to TRBJ1-2; D uncertain. The CDR3 loop spans 14 amino acids. V shed 4 bases and J shed 2 bases, with 12 bases lying between them. The germline V gene has CDR1 SGHNT and CDR2 YYREEE (reference sequence). The CDR3 DNA is TGTGCCAGCAGCCCAACCCAATCCAACTATGGCTACACCTTC. This gives the protein CASSPTQSNYGYTF.

The chain has TRBV7-9 and TRBJ1-5; D ambiguous. Germline V gives CDR1 SEHNR, CDR2 FQNEAQ (reference sequence). The CDR3 is made up of 14 amino acids. V was trimmed by 1 base and J by 8 bases, leaving 12 bases between them. The CDR3, as DNA: TGTGCCAGCAGCTTAGGCCCGGGGTCTAAGCCCCAGCATTTT. This sequence encodes CASSLGPGSKPQHF.

In its sample, this clone was seen a few times. The J gene is TRBJ1-1, the V gene TRBV6-5; D gene unclear. V lost 10 bases to trimming and J lost 9 bases, with 12 bases between them. The germline V gene has CDR1 MNHEY and CDR2 SVGAGI. The CDR3 spans 10 residues. Here the CDR3 reads CATVTHQAFF. CDR3 nucleotides: TGTGCCACCGTGACTCACCAAGCTTTCTTT.

V is TRBV7-3 and J is TRBJ2-1; tentative D call: TRBD1 (6 bases). This CDR3 region has 16 residues. Germline CDR1 reads SGHTA; CDR2 reads FQGTGA. V gave up 2 bases and J gave up 8 bases, with 19 bases separating them. This CDR3 is CASSLESSFRGYEQFF. The CDR3 nucleotides are TGTGCCAGCAGCTTAGAATCATCATTCAGGGGCTATGAGCAGTTCTTC. The whole variable domain, filled in from reference TRBV7-3 and TRBJ2-1, reads GAGVSQTPSNKVTEKGKYVELRCDPISGHTALYWYRQSLGQGPEFLIYFQGTGAADDSGLPNDRFFAVRPEGSVSTLKIQRTERGDSAVYLCASSLESSFRGYEQFFGPGTRLTVL.

The chain combines TRBV28 with TRBJ2-7; D remains unclear. This CDR3 has 14 amino acids. Germline V gene lookup returns CDR1 MDHEN and CDR2 SYDVKM. V was pared by 5 bases and J by 5 bases, with 16 bases between. The CDR3 loop is CASSKASVGHEQYF. Here the CDR3 DNA reads TGTGCCAGCAGTAAAGCGTCGGTGGGCCACGAGCAGTACTTC.

This rearrangement joins TRBV7-2 to TRBJ2-5; D is tentatively TRBD1 or TRBD2 (5 bases each). The CDR3 length is 16 residues. CDR1 and CDR2 (germline): SGHTA, FQGNSA. The ends were cut back, 1 base at V and 2 bases at J, with 14 bases in the middle. The DNA for the CDR3 is TGTGCCAGCAGCTTAGTCGGGGCAGGGTCACAAGAGACCCAGTACTTC. This encodes CASSLVGAGSQETQYF.

The chain carries TRBV28 and TRBJ2-7, with 16 bases aligning to TRBD2. Per the germline V gene, CDR1 is MDHEN and CDR2 is SYDVKM. The ends lost 5 bases at V and 6 bases at J; junction bases unmatched: 4. The CDR3 loop spans 15 amino acids. The CDR3 loop is CASSPGTSGRAEQYF. The CDR3 DNA sequence: TGTGCCAGCAGTCCGGGGACTAGCGGGAGGGCCGAGCAGTACTTC.

The V gene is TRBV30, the J gene TRBJ2-6; D is ambiguous. Germline lookup yields CDR1 GTSNPN and CDR2 SVGIG (reference sequence). Trimming pared 3 bases from V and 2 bases from J, leaving 11 bases between. The CDR3 length is 15 residues. The CDR3 loop is CAWRRVSTGANVLTF. The CDR3 DNA reads as TGTGCCTGGAGACGAGTCTCCACTGGGGCCAACGTCCTGACTTTC. Based on the CDR3 plus reference TRBV30 and TRBJ2-6, the full variable domain is SQTIHQWPATLVQPVGSPLSLECTVEGTSNPNLYWYRQAAGRGLQLLFYSVGIGQISSEVPQNLSASRPQDRQFILSSKKLLLSDSGFYLCAWRRVSTGANVLTFGAGSRLTVL.

This rearrangement joins TRBV7-9 to TRBJ2-1, with D hard to call. The CDR3 is 13 amino acids. Per the germline V gene, CDR1 is SEHNR and CDR2 is FQNEAQ (reference sequence). Trimming cost V 5 bases and J 7 bases, with 12 bases left between them. CDR3 in DNA: TGTGCCAGCAGCCCACGTGGTGCGAATGAGCAGTTCTTC. This encodes CASSPRGANEQFF.

The rearrangement uses TRBV7-2 and TRBJ1-1; 7 bases align to TRBD1. Germline V gene lookup returns CDR1 SGHTA and CDR2 FQGNSA. This CDR3 region has 14 residues. The trim removed 5 bases at V and 0 bases at J, leaving 3 bases unmatched. CDR3 bases: TGTGCCAGCAGCAGACAGGGAATGAACACTGAAGCTTTCTTT. Protein sequence: CASSRQGMNTEAFF.